The 15 T cell receptor beta chains listed next were all sequenced from one sample in a study of beta chain features in type 1 diabetes. Expressed TCRB transcripts got sequenced, as all isolated RNA was reverse transcribed. Assay: immunoSEQ multiplex PCR; the TCRdb copy retains only in-frame clones and omits some. The data show under 850,000 clones, with 10% to 15% seen just once and 0.022% held by the top ten. Their recognized antigens are unknown. General study findings and limits: In all four CD4+ subsets, TCRB CDR3 length was significantly, moderately reduced in type 1 diabetes.

Sequencing was carried out using naive CD4+ T cells from blood. The receptors were gathered from a young man with type 1 diabetes.

This rearrangement joins TRBV7-2 to TRBJ1-1, with TRBD1 matching 7 bases. The CDR3 sequence is 15 residues long. Looked up from germline, CDR1 is SGHTA and CDR2 is FQGNSA. V lost 3 bases and J lost 6; bases outside the gene matches: 10. In nucleotides, the CDR3 is TGTGCCAGCAGCTTTTGGACAGGCTCTGGGGCTGAAGCTTTCTTT. This translates into CASSFWTGSGAEAFF.

Only a few counts were recorded for this clone. The rearrangement links TRBV7-9 to TRBJ2-5, with D tentatively TRBD1 (6 bases). Deletions cut 5 bases from V and 5 bases from J, with 15 bases between. The CDR3 contains 14 residues. CDR1 and CDR2 (germline): SEHNR, FQNEAQ (reference sequence). DNA for the CDR3: TGTGCCAGCAGCGCCTCAGGGGCTACGGAGACCCAGTACTTC. This translates into CASSASGATETQYF.

This clone was seen a handful of times. The CDR3 bases are TGCGCCAGCAGTCGCGCTAGCGGGGTTACAGATACGCAGTATTTT. Its protein is CASSRASGVTDTQYF. The chain joins TRBV5-1 to TRBJ2-3; 9 bases are shared with TRBD2. The germline V gene has CDR1 SGHRS and CDR2 YFSETQ. The CDR3 runs 15 residues. J lost 3 bases, V lost 5 bases, and 7 bases had no gene match. Using reference TRBV5-1 and TRBJ2-3 for the parts outside the CDR3, the full variable domain is KAGVTQTPRYLIKTRGQQVTLSCSPISGHRSVSWYQQTPGQGLQFLFEYFSETQRNKGNFPGRFSGRQFSNSRSEMNVSTLELGDSALYLCASSRASGVTDTQYFGPGTRLTVL.

This clone was seen a few times. The J gene is TRBJ1-1, the V gene TRBV20-1, with 8 bases identical to TRBD1. This CDR3 comprises 9 residues. The germline V gene has CDR1 DFQATT and CDR2 SNEGSKA (reference sequence). The CDR3 DNA is TGCGGGGGGACAGGTGAAGCTTTCTTT. As protein: CGGTGEAFF.

The rearrangement links TRBV5-6 to TRBJ2-7, with D unresolved. The germline gives CDR1 SGHDT, CDR2 YYEEEE. The CDR3 runs 12 residues. The V and J ends lost 2 bases and 2 bases respectively, with 5 bases between them. Here the CDR3 reads CASSLYTYEQYF. DNA of the CDR3: TGTGCCAGCAGCTTATACACCTACGAGCAGTACTTC.

V and J are TRBV6-5 and TRBJ2-3, with TRBD1 matching 11 bases. Germline CDR1 is MNHEY and CDR2 is SVGAGI. The ends lost 4 bases at V and 4 bases at J; junction bases unmatched: 4. The CDR3 covers 15 residues. CDR3 region: CASSWGQGVADTQYF. The CDR3 DNA follows: TGTGCCAGCAGTTGGGGACAGGGGGTCGCAGATACGCAGTATTTT.

This clone appeared a single time. The chain recombines TRBV5-1 with TRBJ2-3; 7 bases align to TRBD2. The germline CDR1 and CDR2 sequences are SGHRS and YFSETQ. This CDR3 is 15 amino acids long. The V gene end was trimmed by 5 bases and the J gene end by 0 bases; junction bases not matched to a gene: 6. The CDR3 sequence: CASRHGTTSTDTQYF. As DNA, the CDR3 is TGCGCCAGCAGGCACGGGACTACCAGCACAGATACGCAGTATTTT.

The chain carries TRBV18 and TRBJ2-7; D might be TRBD1 (5 bases). Per germline, CDR1 KGHSH and CDR2 LQKENI. This CDR3 is built from 11 residues. Trimming removed 5 bases at V and 7 bases at J, with 9 bases between. CDR3 region: CASSGTGEQYF. DNA of the CDR3: TGTGCCAGCTCAGGTACAGGAGAGCAGTACTTC.

This clone was seen only a few times. This chain links TRBV7-9 with TRBJ1-2; TRBD1 might be the D (6 bases). The V end lost 5 bases, the J end lost 4 bases, and 14 bases lay between the germline ends. Germline-derived CDR1 and CDR2 are SEHNR and FQNEAQ (reference sequence). The length of the CDR3 is 14 residues. The CDR3 DNA is TGTGCCAGCAGCCTCAGGACAGCGCCCTATGGCTACACCTTC. The encoded protein is CASSLRTAPYGYTF.

The J gene is TRBJ1-2, the V gene TRBV29-1, with 8 bases lining up with TRBD1. The CDR3 length is 16 residues. J was trimmed by 4 bases and V by 4 bases; bases with no gene match: 14. Germline CDR1 is SQVTM and CDR2 is ANQGSEA. In DNA form, the CDR3 reads TGCAGCGTTGTTCGGGCAGGGGGCGCAAAAGGCTATGGCTACACCTTC. This gives the protein CSVVRAGGAKGYGYTF.

The V gene is TRBV10-3, the J gene TRBJ2-5; 9 bases fit TRBD2. CDR3 length: 14 residues. V was pared by 4 bases and J by 3 bases, with 3 bases of the junction left unmatched. The germline V gene has CDR1 ENHRY and CDR2 SYGVKD. DNA of the CDR3: TGTGCCATCAGTGTGTTAGCGGGGGAAGAGACCCAGTACTTC. Its protein product is CAISVLAGEETQYF.

The chain uses TRBV30 and TRBJ1-2; a possible D gene is TRBD1 (6 bases). The CDR3 contains 12 residues. Trimming pared 8 bases from V and 7 bases from J, leaving 17 bases between. Germline values: CDR1 GTSNPN, CDR2 SVGIG (reference sequence). The CDR3 DNA is TGTGCCATGGTAGGGGGAGGATTTGGCTACACCTTC. Its translation: CAMVGGGFGYTF.

This clone was detected only a few times. The chain has TRBV2 and TRBJ2-1, with 11 bases lining up with TRBD2. Looked up from germline, CDR1 is SNHLY and CDR2 is FYNNEI. The V and J ends lost 8 bases and 10 bases, in that order; junction bases with no gene match: 16. This CDR3 is built from 16 residues. In DNA form, the CDR3 reads TGTGCCAGCCACTTTAGCGGGGGGGCCAGGTCTGAAGAGCAGTTCTTC. It yields the protein CASHFSGGARSEEQFF.

Only a few counts were recorded for this clone. The V call is TRBV13, the J call TRBJ1-2; no firm D call. The CDR3 extends over 13 amino acids. Germline values: CDR1 PRHDT, CDR2 FYEKMQ (reference sequence). The V end was cut by 4 bases, the J end by 5 bases, with 11 bases between. The CDR3 spells CASSSQALYGYTF. CDR3 in DNA: TGTGCCAGCAGCTCCCAAGCCCTGTATGGCTACACCTTC.

The rearrangement links TRBV7-6 to TRBJ2-7; D is unresolved. The CDR3 has 14 amino acids. Germline V gives CDR1 SGHVS, CDR2 FNYEAQ. Trimming took 0 bases from V and 3 from J, leaving 9 bases between them. The CDR3 reads CASSLAPDRYEQYF. The CDR3 DNA reads as TGTGCCAGCAGCTTAGCCCCAGACCGCTACGAGCAGTACTTC.